This section outlines one T cell receptor (beta chain) sequence together with its context. One entry per CDR3 protein results from TCRdb running MiXCR on the 5' RACE reads. The sample includes about 50,000 distinct CDR3 sequences, less than 10% of them seen just once. These data come from a study of early T cells in non-severe SARS-CoV-2 infection. V dropped 3 bases and J dropped 7 bases, with 15 bases sitting between them. The CDR3 is 14 residues long. This clonotype was sampled from an adult who was a healthcare worker with PCR-confirmed SARS-CoV-2 infection or an uninfected control (not recorded which). The genes are TRBV12-3 or TRBV12-4 and TRBJ2-5; D possibly corresponds to TRBD2 (6 bases). Sequencing used whole blood, obtained at baseline. The CDR3 loop reads CASSFSGRYATQYF. The CDR3 DNA sequence: TGTGCCAGCAGTTTCTCGGGGAGGTATGCGACCCAGTACTTC.